This T cell receptor beta chain was obtained from a study of cytomegalovirus exposure and HLA in healthy donors. Findings of the study overall: Through in vitro validation, three CMV-associated chains were shown to be specific for CMV antigens.

With 60 Vbeta and 13 Jbeta primers, the PCR was carried out. The method was immunoSEQ multiplex PCR; TCRdb's version includes in-frame clones alone and lacks a portion of them. This sample carries 81,000 or so clones, less than 65% of them seen once, and the ten largest clones take around 5.5%. In its sample, this clone was seen a few times. Its antigen is currently unknown. Germline lookup yields CDR1 SGHKS and CDR2 YYEKEE (reference sequence). The V and J ends lost 4 bases and 2 bases respectively, with 6 bases between them. The CDR3 totals 12 residues. The J gene is TRBJ1-2, the V gene TRBV5-5; D is ambiguous. The sequence derives from a woman in her 30s in good health and CMV-seropositive. Sequences were obtained from PBMCs. The CDR3 DNA follows: TGTGCCAGCAGCCAGTTGAACTATGGCTACACCTTC. This translates into CASSQLNYGYTF.